A selection of T cell receptor beta chains follows, all from one sample in a study of shared T cell receptors in the human thymus. Profiling relied on immunoSEQ multiplex PCR, and the TCRdb table lists in-frame clones only, not all of them. Of 700,000 to 750,000 clones listed, over 75% are singletons. These same data were also listed under a study on human thymus T cells.

Material: thymocytes. Source of these receptors: a girl in the first two years of life with a congenital heart defect. Each CDR3 is given with its conserved first and last residue. The order of the fields is J gene, V gene, CDR3 protein.

TRBJ2-1	TRBV29-1	CSVGTGAGEQFF
TRBJ1-4	TRBV11-3	CASSLLLSPLTFVANEKLFF
TRBJ1-1	TRBV6-1	CASSDHRDCSVNTEAFF
TRBJ1-6	TRBV9	CASSVGTGAPTYNSPLHF
TRBJ1-2	TRBV18	CASSPPETRMPYGYTF
TRBJ2-2	TRBV19	CASITGGLGYTGELFF
TRBJ1-2	TRBV9	CASSVDRGVSNYGYTF
TRBJ1-1	TRBV11-2	CASSLPTGRFLAEAFF
TRBJ2-7	TRBV6-1	CASSRQSQVEQYF
TRBJ1-1	TRBV19	CASNGRDSEAFF
TRBJ2-2	TRBV29-1	CSVSSARPRLRDSESTGELFF
TRBJ1-1	TRBV23-1	CASSHRTGPKNTEAFF
TRBJ1-2	TRBV7-8	CASSPGQHYGYTF
TRBJ2-6	TRBV14	CASSQSRSGANVLTF
TRBJ1-2	TRBV10-3	CAGRDLHYGYTF
TRBJ1-5	TRBV7-8	CASSLLRAGSLAPQHF
TRBJ1-1	TRBV7-2	CASSRGPQGGTEAFF
TRBJ2-7	TRBV6-5	CASSYHRTGPYEQYF
TRBJ2-3	TRBV6-5	CASSWTSGLSTDTQYF
TRBJ1-2	TRBV6-1	CASREDRGGYTF
TRBJ1-4	TRBV2	CASSVRTGLRGLFF
TRBJ1-2	TRBV28	CASSGTGGPAHGYTF
TRBJ1-6	TRBV18	CASSHNSPLHF
TRBJ1-4	TRBV6-5	CASSWKGEGEKLFF
TRBJ2-2	TRBV14	CASSSSSVGSTGELFF
TRBJ2-5	TRBV27	CASSLSLNLGETQYF
TRBJ1-3	TRBV9	CASSEGQGAGGNTIYF
TRBJ2-7	TRBV2	CASSESRGQIFTYEQYF
TRBJ1-1	TRBV6-1	CASSWTGPNEAFF
TRBJ1-1	TRBV19	CASSISGQGPTEAFF
TRBJ1-2	TRBV5-1	CASSPRPQGPEGGYTF
TRBJ2-6	TRBV5-6	CASSWTGTALSGANVLTF
TRBJ1-1	TRBV27	CASSPRDRAAFF
TRBJ2-1	TRBV6-1	CASSARTGFVSYNEQFF
TRBJ1-3	TRBV4-3	CASSQSSRDSGNTIYF
TRBJ2-2	TRBV19	CARKGRLNTGELFF
TRBJ2-7	TRBV5-1	CASSYFVQARRGEPYEQYF
TRBJ1-2	TRBV19	CASSIEGVDLHNYGYTF
TRBJ1-2	TRBV29-1	CSVGPPRTGANYGYTF
TRBJ2-5	TRBV19	CASKERGLAVGETQYF
TRBJ2-7	TRBV6-5	CASSYTTAPLYEQYF
TRBJ1-1	TRBV11-2	CASSLGDLLNTEAFF
TRBJ2-7	TRBV25-1	CASSDPGLYEQYF
TRBJ1-2	TRBV5-1	CASSYGQFRGYTF
TRBJ1-1	TRBV29-1	CSVKAGDPGEAFF
TRBJ2-6	TRBV29-1	CSVAQEPLSGANVLTF
TRBJ1-4	TRBV27	CASSSFPLGQPLRNEKLFF
TRBJ2-3	TRBV9	CASSVARARPDTQYF
TRBJ2-5	TRBV4-1	CASSQDPRRGAKETQYF
TRBJ1-1	TRBV10-1	CASSESYSGRTEAFF
TRBJ1-5	TRBV19	CASRPGGHSNQPQHF
TRBJ2-1	TRBV5-1	CASSPRGGGSYNEQFF
TRBJ1-1	TRBV7-2	CASSLVTTGTQDFTEAFF
TRBJ1-1	TRBV5-1	CASSLVLRQGTLMNTEAFF
TRBJ2-7	TRBV5-6	CASSRNLGDYEQYF
TRBJ1-1	TRBV7-2	CASSFGGNARTEAFF
TRBJ1-3	TRBV4-3	CASSRRQVAGNTIYF
TRBJ1-1	TRBV6-6	CASRRGQKNTEAFF
TRBJ1-1	TRBV5-4	CASSPKDRQWSGTEAFF
TRBJ1-2	TRBV2	CAIPPGPTNYGYTF